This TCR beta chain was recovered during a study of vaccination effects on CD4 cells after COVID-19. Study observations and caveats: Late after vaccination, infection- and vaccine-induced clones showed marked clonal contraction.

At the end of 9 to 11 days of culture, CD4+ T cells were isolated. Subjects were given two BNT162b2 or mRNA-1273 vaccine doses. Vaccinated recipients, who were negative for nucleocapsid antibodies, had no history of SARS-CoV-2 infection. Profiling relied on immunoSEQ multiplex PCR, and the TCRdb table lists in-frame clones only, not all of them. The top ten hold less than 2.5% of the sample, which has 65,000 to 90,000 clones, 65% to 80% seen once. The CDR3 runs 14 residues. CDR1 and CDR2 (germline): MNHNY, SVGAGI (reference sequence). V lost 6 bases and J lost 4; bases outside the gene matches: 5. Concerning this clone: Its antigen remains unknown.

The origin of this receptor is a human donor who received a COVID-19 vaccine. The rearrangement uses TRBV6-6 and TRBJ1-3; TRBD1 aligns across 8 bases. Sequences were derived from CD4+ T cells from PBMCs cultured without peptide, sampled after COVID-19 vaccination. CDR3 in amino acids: CASSAGGRGNTIYF. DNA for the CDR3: TGTGCCAGCAGCGCAGGGGGCCGAGGAAACACCATATATTTT.